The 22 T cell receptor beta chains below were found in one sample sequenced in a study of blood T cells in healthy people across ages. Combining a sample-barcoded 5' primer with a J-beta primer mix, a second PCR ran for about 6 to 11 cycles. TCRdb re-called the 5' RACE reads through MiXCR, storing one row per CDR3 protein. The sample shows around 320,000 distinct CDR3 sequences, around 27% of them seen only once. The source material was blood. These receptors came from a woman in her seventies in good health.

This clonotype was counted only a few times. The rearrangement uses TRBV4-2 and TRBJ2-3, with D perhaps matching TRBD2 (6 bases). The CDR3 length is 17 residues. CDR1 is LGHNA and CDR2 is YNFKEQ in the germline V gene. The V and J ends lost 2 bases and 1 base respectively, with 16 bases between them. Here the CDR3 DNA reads TGTGCCAGCAGCCAACCCATCGAACCTAGCGGCACAGATACGCAGTATTTT. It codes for CASSQPIEPSGTDTQYF.

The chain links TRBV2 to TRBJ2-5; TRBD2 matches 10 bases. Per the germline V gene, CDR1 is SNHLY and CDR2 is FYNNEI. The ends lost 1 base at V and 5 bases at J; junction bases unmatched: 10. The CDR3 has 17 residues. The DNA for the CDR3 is TGTGCCAGCAGTGAAGGTCTCCGTTTAGCGGGAGGCGAGACCCAGTACTTC. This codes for CASSEGLRLAGGETQYF.

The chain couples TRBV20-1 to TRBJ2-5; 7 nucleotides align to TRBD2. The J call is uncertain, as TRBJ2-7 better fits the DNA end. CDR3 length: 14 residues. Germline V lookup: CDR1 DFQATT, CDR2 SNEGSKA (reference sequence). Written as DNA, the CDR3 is TGCAGTGCTCCCCCTCGCCCGGGAGGTCGCGAGCAGTACTTC. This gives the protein CSAPPRPGGREQYF.

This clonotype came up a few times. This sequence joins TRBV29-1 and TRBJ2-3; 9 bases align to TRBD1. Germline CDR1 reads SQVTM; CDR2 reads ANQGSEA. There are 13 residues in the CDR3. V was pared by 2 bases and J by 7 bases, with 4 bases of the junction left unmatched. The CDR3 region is CSVENDRGNTQYF. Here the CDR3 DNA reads TGCAGCGTTGAAAATGACAGGGGGAATACGCAGTATTTT.

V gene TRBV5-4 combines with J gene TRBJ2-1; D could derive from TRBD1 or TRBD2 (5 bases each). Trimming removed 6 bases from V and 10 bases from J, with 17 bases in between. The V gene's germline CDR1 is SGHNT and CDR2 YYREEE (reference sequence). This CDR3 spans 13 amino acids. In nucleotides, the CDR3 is TGTGCCAGCAAGCTTGGATGGGGGAGCGAGCAGTTCTTC. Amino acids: CASKLGWGSEQFF.

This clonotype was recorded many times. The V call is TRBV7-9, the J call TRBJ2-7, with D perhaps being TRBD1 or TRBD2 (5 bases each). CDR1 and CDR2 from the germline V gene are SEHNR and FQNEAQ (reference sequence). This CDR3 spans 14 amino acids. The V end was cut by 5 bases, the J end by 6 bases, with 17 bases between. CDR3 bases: TGTGCCAGCAGCGCCGGGACCCACGGCGTCGAGCAGTACTTC. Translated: CASSAGTHGVEQYF.

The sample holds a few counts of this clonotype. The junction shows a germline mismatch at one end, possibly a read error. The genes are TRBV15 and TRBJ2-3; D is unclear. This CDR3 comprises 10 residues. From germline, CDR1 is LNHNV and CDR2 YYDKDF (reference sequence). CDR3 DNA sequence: TGTGCCATCAGCAGAGATCGTCTATATTTT. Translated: CAISRDRLYF.

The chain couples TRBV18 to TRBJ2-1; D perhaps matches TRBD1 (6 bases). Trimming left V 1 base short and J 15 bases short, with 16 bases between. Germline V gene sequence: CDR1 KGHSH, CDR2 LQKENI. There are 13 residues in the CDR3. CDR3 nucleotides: TGTGCCAGCTCACCACGGGACAAGGGCGAGGTGTTCTTC. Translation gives CASSPRDKGEVFF. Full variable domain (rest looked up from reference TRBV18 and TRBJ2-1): NAGVMQNPRHLVRRRGQEARLRCSPMKGHSHVYWYRQLPEEGLKFMVYLQKENIIDESGMPKERFSAEFPKEGPSILRIQQVVRGDSAAYFCASSPRDKGEVFFGPGTRLTVL.

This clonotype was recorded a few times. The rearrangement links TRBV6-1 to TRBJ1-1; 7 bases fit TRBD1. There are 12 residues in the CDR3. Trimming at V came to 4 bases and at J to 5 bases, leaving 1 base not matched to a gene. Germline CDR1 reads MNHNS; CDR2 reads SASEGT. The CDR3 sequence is CASSAGGTEAFF. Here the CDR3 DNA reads TGTGCCAGCAGTGCAGGGGGGACTGAAGCTTTCTTT.

Here the CDR3 reads CASRPGRYSGNTIYF. In DNA, the CDR3 is TGTGCCAGCCGTCCGGGACGCTACTCTGGAAACACCATATATTTT. The chain joins TRBV6-5 to TRBJ1-3, with D possibly being TRBD1 (5 bases). Trimming removed 8 bases at V and 0 bases at J, with 14 bases between. CDR3 length equals 15 residues. Per the germline V gene, CDR1 is MNHEY and CDR2 is SVGAGI.

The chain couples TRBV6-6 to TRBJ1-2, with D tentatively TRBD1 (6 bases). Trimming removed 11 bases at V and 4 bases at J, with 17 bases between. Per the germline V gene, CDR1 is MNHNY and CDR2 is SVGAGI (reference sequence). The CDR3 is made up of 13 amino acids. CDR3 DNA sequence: TGTGCCGTCGGGGGCAGCTATTCCTATGGCTACACCTTC. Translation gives CAVGGSYSYGYTF.

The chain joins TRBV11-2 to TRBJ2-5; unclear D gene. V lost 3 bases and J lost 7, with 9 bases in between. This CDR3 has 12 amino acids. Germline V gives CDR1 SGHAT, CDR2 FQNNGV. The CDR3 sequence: CASSFSSGTQYF. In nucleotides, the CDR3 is TGTGCCAGCAGCTTCTCCTCGGGGACCCAGTACTTC.

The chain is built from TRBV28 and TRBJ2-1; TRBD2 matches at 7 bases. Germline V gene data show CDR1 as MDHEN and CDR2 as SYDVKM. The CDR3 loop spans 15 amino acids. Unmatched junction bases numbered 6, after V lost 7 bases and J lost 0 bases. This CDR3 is CASIGGGGSYNEQFF. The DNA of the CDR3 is TGTGCCAGCATAGGTGGCGGGGGCTCCTACAATGAGCAGTTCTTC.

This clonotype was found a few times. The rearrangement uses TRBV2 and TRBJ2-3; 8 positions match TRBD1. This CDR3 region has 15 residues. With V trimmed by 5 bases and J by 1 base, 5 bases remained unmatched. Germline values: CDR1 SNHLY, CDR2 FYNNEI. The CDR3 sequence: CASSLRQGRTDTQYF. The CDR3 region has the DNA TGTGCCAGCAGTCTGAGACAGGGGCGCACAGATACGCAGTATTTT.

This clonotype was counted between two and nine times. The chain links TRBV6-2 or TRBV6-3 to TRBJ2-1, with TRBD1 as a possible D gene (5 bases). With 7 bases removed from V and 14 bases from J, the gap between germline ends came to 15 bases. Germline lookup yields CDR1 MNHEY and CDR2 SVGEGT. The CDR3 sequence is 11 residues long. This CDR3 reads CASKRGESEFF. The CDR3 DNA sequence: TGTGCCAGCAAAAGGGGCGAATCGGAGTTCTTC.

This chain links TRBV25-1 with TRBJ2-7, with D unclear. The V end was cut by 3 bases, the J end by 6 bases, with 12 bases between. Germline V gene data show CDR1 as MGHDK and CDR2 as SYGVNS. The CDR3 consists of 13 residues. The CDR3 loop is CASSDVALGEQYF. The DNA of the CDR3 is TGTGCCAGCAGTGACGTAGCTTTGGGCGAGCAGTACTTC.

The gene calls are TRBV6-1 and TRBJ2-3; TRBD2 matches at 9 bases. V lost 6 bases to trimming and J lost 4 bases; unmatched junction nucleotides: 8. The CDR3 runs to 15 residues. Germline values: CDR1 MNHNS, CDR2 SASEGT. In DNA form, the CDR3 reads TGTGCCAGCAGAGATAGCGGGAGTATGGCAGATACGCAGTATTTT. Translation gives CASRDSGSMADTQYF.

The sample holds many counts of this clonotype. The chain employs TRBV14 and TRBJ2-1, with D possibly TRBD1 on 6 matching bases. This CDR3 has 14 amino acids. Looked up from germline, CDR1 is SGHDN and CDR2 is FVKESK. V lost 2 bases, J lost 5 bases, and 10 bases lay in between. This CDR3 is CASSQHRVNNEQFF. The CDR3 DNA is TGTGCCAGCAGCCAACACAGGGTCAACAATGAGCAGTTCTTC. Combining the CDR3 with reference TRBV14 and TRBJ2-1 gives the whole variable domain EAGVTQFPSHSVIEKGQTVTLRCDPISGHDNLYWYRRVMGKEIKFLLHFVKESKQDESGMPNNRFLAERTGGTYSTLKVQPAELEDSGVYFCASSQHRVNNEQFFGPGTRLTVL.

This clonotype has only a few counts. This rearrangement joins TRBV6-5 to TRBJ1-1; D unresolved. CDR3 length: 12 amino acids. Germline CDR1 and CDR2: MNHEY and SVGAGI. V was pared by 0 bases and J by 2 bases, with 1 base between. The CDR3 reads CASSYSNTEAFF. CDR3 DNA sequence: TGTGCCAGCAGTTACTCTAACACTGAAGCTTTCTTT.

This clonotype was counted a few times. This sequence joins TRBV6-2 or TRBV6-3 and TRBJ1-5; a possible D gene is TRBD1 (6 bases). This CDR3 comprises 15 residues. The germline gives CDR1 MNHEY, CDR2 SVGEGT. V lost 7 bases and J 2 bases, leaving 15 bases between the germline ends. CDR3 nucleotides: TGTGCCAGCACCAACGGGGGCGCGGGCAATCAGCCCCAGCATTTT. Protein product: CASTNGGAGNQPQHF.

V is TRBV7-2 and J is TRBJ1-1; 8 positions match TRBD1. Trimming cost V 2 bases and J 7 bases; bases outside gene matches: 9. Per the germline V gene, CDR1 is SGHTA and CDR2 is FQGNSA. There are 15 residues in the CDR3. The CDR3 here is CASSLRQGLLIEAFF. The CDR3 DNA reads TGTGCCAGCAGCTTAAGACAGGGGCTACTCATTGAAGCTTTCTTT.

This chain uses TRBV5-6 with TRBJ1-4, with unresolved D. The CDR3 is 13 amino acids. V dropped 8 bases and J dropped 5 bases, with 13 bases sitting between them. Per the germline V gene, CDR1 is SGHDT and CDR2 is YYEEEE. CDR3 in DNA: TGTGCCAGTAGTTCTCTGAGCAATGAAAAACTGTTTTTT. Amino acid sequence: CASSSLSNEKLFF.